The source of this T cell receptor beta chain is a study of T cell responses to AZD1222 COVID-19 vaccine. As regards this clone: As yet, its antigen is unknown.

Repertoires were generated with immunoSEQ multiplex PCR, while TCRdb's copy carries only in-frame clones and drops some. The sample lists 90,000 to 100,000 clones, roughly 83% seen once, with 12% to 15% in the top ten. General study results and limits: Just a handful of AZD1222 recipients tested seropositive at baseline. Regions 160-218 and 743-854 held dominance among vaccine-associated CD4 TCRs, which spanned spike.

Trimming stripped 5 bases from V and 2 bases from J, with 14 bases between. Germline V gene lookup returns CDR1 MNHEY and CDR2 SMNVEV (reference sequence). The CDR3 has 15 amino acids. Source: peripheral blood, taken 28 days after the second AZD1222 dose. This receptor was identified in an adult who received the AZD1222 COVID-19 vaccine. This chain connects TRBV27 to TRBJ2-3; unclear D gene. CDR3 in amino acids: CASSHRPRHTDTQYF. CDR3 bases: TGTGCCAGCAGTCATCGACCGAGGCACACAGATACGCAGTATTTT.